The T cell receptor (beta chain) under discussion was sequenced for a study of T cells in Graves' hyperthyroidism and ophthalmopathy. This CDR3 contains 13 residues. Germline CDR1 reads MNHEY; CDR2 reads SVGAGI. The germline V and J ends were trimmed by 0 bases and 4 bases, with 6 bases remaining between them. There were TCR beta CDR3 regions amplified from RNA transcripts. A set of HTBI primers served as the primers for a first-round RT-PCR of the TCR CDR3. TCRdb reprocessed the multiplex PCR reads with MiXCR, giving one entry per CDR3 protein. The table includes about 420,000 distinct CDR3 sequences, roughly an eighth detected once. Stable Graves' hyperthyroidism meant no ophthalmopathy progression within 18 months.

The chain links TRBV6-5 to TRBJ2-5; no definite D call. Sequencing was performed on blood. This TCR was recovered from a woman under 30 with Graves' hyperthyroidism. CDR3 in amino acids: CASSYSISETQYF. CDR3 nucleotides: TGTGCCAGCAGTTACTCGATTTCAGAGACCCAGTACTTC.